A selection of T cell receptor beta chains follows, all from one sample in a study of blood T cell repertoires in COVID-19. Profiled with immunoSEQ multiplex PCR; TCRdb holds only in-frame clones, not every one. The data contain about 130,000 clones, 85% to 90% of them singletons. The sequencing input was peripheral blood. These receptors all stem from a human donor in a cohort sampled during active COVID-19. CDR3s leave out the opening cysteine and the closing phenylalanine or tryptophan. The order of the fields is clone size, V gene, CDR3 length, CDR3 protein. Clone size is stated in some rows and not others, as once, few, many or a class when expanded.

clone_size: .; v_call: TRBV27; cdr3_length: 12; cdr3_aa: ASSHRGLNEKLF
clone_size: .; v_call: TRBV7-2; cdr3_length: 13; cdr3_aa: ASSPSGATGNTIY
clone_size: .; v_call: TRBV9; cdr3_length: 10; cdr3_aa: ASSALTDTQY
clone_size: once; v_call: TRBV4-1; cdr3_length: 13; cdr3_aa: ASSLSPVSTDTQY
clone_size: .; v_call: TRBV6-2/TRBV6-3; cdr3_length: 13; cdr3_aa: ASSYLVLATGELF
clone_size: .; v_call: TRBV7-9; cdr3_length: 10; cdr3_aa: ASSPHGGPQH
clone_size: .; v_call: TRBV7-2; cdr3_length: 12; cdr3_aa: ASSLFQGATEAF
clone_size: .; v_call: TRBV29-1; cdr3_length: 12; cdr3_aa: SVDPSGMYNEQF
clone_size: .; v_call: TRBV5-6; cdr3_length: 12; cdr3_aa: ASSWDTIGTEAF
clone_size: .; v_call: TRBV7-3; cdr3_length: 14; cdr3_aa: ASSFLAGGLTDTQY
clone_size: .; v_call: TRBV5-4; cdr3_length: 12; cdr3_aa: ASSLGTATDTQY
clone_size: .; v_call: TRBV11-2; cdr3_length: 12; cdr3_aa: ASSSSGTSETQY
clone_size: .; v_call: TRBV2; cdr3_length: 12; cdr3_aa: ASSGTGAAETQY
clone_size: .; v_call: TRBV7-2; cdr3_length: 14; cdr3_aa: ASSSVAGGPSDTQY
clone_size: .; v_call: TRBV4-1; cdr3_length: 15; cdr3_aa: ASSHASAGGFNQPQH
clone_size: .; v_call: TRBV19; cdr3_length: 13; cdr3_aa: ATFGGPWQDNEQF
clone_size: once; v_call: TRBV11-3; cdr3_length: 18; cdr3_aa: ASSSPLGRSSGTQLGEQF
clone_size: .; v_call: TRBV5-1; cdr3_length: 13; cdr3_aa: ASSLGRGGQETQY
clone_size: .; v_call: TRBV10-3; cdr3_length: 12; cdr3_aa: AISPDRGFHEQY
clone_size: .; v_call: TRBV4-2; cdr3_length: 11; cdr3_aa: ASSQDQGTEAF
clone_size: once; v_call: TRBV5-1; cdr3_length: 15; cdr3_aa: ASSLAAFINGESPLH
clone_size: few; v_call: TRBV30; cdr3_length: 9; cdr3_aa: AWTANYGYT
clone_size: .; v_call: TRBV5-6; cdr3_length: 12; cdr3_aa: ASSFGRGGGGYT
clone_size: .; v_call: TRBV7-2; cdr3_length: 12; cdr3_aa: ASSPPGTGDGYT
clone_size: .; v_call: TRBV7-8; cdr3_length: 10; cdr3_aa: ASSFSSREQF
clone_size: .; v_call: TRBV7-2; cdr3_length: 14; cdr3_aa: ASSPRGSGVWGAQY
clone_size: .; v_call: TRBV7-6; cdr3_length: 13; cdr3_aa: ASSLRQGVPYEQY
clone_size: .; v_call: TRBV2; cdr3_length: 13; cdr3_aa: ASSGQSSYNSPLH
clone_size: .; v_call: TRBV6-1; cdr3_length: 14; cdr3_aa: ASSEPQGWGKETQY
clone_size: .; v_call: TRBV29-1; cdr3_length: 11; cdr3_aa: IPGAGDLETQY
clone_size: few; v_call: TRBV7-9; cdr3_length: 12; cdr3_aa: ASSLVPQGDGYT
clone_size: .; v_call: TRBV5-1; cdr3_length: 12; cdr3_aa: ASSLETGMTEAF
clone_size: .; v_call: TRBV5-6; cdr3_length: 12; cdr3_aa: ASSLRWRENIQY
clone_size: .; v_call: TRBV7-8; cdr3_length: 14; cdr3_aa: ASSLVGTGASYEQY
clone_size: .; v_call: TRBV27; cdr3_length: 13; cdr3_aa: ASSLDRESYNEQF
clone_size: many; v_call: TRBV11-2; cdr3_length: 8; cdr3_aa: ASEQGEAF
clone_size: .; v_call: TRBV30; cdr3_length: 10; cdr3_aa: AWSGGQGLLT
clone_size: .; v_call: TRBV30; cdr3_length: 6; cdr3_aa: AWSDSL
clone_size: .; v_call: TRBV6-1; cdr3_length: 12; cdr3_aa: ASSEAGTEYEQY
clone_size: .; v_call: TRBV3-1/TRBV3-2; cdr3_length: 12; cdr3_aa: ASSQGSGFNEQF
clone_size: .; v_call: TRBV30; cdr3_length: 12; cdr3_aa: AWSRHSSGNTIY
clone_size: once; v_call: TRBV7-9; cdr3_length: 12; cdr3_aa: ASSLGSLTESQY
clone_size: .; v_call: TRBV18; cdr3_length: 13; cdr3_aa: ASSPRTEVFYGYT
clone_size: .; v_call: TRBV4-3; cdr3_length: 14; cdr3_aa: ASSRTLTLGGTEQY
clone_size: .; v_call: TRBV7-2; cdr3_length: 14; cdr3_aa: ASSSSLAGYYNEQF
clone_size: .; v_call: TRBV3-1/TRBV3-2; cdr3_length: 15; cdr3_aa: ASSQDVARVIGNTIY
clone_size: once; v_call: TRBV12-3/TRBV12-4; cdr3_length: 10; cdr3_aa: ASSLDYTEAF
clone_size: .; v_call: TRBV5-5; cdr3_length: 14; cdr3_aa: ASSYNIIGMNTEAF
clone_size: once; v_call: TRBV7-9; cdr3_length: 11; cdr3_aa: ASSSLRGNTIY
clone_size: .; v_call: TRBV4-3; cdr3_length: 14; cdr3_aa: ASSPTGGDSGNTIY